This T cell receptor (beta chain) appears in the sequencing data of a study of STAT5B mutations in CD4+ large granular lymphocyte leukemia. Sequencing was performed with immunoSEQ multiplex PCR; in TCRdb, only in-frame clones are kept and a portion is missing. The profile shows about 35,000 clones, approximately 67% of them singletons. This clone was picked up one time. The sequence came from a human donor in good health. Sequencing was done on a sample of CD4+ T cells from blood buffy coats.

This chain's CDR3 is CASSPALYAGELFF. CDR3 in DNA: TGTGCCAGCTCACCAGCCTTATACGCCGGGGAGCTGTTTTTT. V and J are TRBV18 and TRBJ2-2; D not resolved. The CDR3 contains 14 residues. Germline CDR1 reads KGHSH; CDR2 reads LQKENI. V shed 2 bases and J shed 6 bases, with 10 bases lying between them.